This T cell receptor (beta chain) was retrieved from a study of Ad26.COV2.S vaccination and SARS-CoV-2 variants. Germline CDR1 reads MNHEY; CDR2 reads SVGAGI. Trimming left V 6 bases short and J 2 bases short, with 8 bases between. The CDR3 length is 12 residues. Generated by immunoSEQ multiplex PCR, the TCRdb table keeps only in-frame clones and is missing some. Of some 7,000 clones in the sample, around 84% were seen once. Study outcomes and limitations: Higher spike-specific TCR breadth was found in vaccine recipients than in placebo recipients.

As to this clone: Its antigen is not known.

This receptor was identified in a human donor who had recovered from COVID-19. Sequencing used peripheral blood, obtained after recovery from COVID-19. J is TRBJ2-7 and V is TRBV6-5, with D maybe TRBD2 (6 bases). In nucleotides, the CDR3 is TGTGCCAGCAGGAGCGGGCCCTACGAGCAGTACTTC. Protein: CASRSGPYEQYF.